This TCR beta chain was recovered during a study of blood T cell repertoires in COVID-19. About the study: From the United States, Italy and Spain came samples of acute and convalescent COVID-19.

Study processing details: Estimates of nucleated cell counts were drawn from the amplification of reference gene primers. Data came from immunoSEQ multiplex PCR; TCRdb stores just in-frame clones and leaves some out. The V and J calls and the clone size are those of that table, but D and trimming were determined from the DNA. The table lists about 82,000 clones, roughly 80% of them singletons. Enrollment of patients from Seattle took place during active infection, with longitudinal follow-up. The CDR3 has 13 residues. The V segment lost 6 bases and the J segment 8 bases; nucleotides outside the gene matches: 8.

The J gene is TRBJ1-2, the V gene TRBV12-3 or TRBV12-4; TRBD1 matches at 8 bases. The sample was peripheral blood. This receptor was taken from a man between 60 and 70 years old with COVID-19, enrolled during active disease. CDR3 amino acids: CASRTTGVDGYTF. The CDR3 DNA sequence: TGTGCCAGCAGGACGACAGGGGTAGACGGCTACACCTTC.